This is a list of T cell receptor beta chains from one sample in a study of cytomegalovirus exposure and HLA in healthy donors. Method: immunoSEQ multiplex PCR; TCRdb's copy keeps in-frame clones and lacks some. The repertoire holds 180,000 or so clones, with about 9% as singletons. Sample: PBMCs. The receptors stem from a woman aged 25-40 years in good health and CMV-seropositive. CDR3s include the opening cysteine and the closing phenylalanine or tryptophan. Some rows mark clone size as missing; the rest say once, few, many or name a class of expanded clone.

size | length | V | CDR3
. | 13 | TRBV9 | CASSVLITDTQYF
few | 15 | TRBV1 | CTSSQEGQGADGYTF
few | 15 | TRBV7-3 | CASSLTTSVTDTQYF
many | 14 | TRBV5-1 | CASSLGGSNYGYTF
. | 13 | TRBV11-2 | CASSPPLRTEAFF
. | 17 | TRBV23-1 | CASSRLAGGPLGNEQFF
few | 16 | TRBV29-1 | CSVVKGLGGISYEQYF
. | 16 | TRBV6-5 | CASSYSSGRAVDEQFF
few | 15 | TRBV2 | CASNPRGLLNTEAFF
. | 13 | TRBV27 | CASRSGGYYEQYF
. | 13 | TRBV10-3 | CAISDQLYNEQFF
few | 14 | TRBV27 | CASSPLGQVEKLFF
few | 18 | TRBV2 | CASSESFLGTGRSDEQFF
. | 14 | TRBV13 | CASSFRRGTDTQYF
. | 15 | TRBV7-2 | CASRRLAGVIGELFF
few | 15 | TRBV7-9 | CASSPRQAANYGYTF
. | 16 | TRBV10-2 | CASSESQDRVAYEQYF
. | 15 | TRBV7-9 | CASSLAGSGGNTIYF
few | 16 | TRBV27 | CASSLDGGRYHYEQYF
few | 14 | TRBV5-1 | CASSPVGGGYEQYF
few | 16 | TRBV14 | CASSQDGQGAYYGYTF
many | 15 | TRBV30 | CAWPLTSPAYNEQFF
few | 13 | TRBV29-1 | CSGGQGWQGGYTF
. | 15 | TRBV18 | CASSELGTDTDTQYF
few | 14 | TRBV6-6 | CASSYAGGEGTQYF
. | 16 | TRBV5-1 | CASSLAPGTNTGELFF
few | 16 | TRBV5-1 | CASSLVAGGSYNEQFF
few | 15 | TRBV5-4 | CASSISGTGFHEQYF
few | 13 | TRBV18 | CASSPTRENIQYF
. | 14 | TRBV2 | CASSEPAGRETQYF
. | 14 | TRBV4-1 | CASSQLAGLREQYF
. | 14 | TRBV5-1 | CASTGGGSQETQYF
few | 14 | TRBV4-1 | CASSLRDRGVGYTF
few | 15 | TRBV9 | CASSVGSGGSYEQYF
. | 14 | TRBV7-9 | CASSSAGGPHEQYF
. | 14 | TRBV27 | CASRPTGNPYEQYF
few | 18 | TRBV5-1 | CASSLPVAGGSGANVLTF
. | 13 | TRBV6-6 | CASSYSKGNEQFF
. | 15 | TRBV4-2 | CASSQDRTKNEKLFF
. | 16 | TRBV5-4 | CASSLTLVAVYNEQFF
few | 15 | TRBV7-2 | CASSWGTSGTETQYF
. | 15 | TRBV25-1 | CASSESRGQNTEAFF
. | 17 | TRBV13 | CASSLRGVAGVLQTQYF
. | 15 | TRBV7-9 | CASSFSGLGSSEQFF
few | 16 | TRBV27 | CASRRVQGDNSSPLHF
. | 15 | TRBV27 | CASSLLGTGGKEQYF
few | 17 | TRBV7-8 | CASRFRAGGLGKETQYF
. | 13 | TRBV11-2 | CASSLTNTGELFF
. | 16 | TRBV9 | CASSLGGLARADTQYF